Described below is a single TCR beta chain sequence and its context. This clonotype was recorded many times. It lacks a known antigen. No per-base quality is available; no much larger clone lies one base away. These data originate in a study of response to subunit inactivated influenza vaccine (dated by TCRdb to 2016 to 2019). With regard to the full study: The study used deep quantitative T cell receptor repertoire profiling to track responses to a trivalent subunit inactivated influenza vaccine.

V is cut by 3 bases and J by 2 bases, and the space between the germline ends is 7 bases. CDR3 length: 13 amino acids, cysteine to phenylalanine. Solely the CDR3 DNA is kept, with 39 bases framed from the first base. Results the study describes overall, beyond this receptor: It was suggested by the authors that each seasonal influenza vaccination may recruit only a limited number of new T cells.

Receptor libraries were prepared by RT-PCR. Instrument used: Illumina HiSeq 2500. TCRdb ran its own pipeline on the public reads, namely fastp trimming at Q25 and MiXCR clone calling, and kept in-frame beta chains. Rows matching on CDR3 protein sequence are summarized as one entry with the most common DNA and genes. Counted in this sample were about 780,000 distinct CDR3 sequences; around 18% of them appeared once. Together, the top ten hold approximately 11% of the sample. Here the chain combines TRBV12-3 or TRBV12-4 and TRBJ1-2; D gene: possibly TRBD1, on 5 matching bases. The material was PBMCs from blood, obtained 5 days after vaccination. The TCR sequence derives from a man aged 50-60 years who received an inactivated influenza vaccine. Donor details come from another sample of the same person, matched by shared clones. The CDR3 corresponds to CASSFGDNYGYTF. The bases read TGTGCCAGCAGTTTTGGGGACAACTATGGCTACACCTTC.